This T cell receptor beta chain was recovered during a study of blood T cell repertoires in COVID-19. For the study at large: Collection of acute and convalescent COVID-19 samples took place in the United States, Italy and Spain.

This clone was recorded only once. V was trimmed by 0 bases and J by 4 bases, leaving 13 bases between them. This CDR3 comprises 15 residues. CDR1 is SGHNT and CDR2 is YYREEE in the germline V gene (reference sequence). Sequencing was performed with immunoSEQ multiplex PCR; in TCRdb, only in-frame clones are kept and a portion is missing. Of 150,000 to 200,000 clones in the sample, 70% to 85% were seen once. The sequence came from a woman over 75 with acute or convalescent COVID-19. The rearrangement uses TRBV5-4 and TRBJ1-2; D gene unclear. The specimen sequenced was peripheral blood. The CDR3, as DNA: TGTGCCAGCAGCTTGGCGAGGCAGAGCGGCTATGGCTACACCTTC. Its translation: CASSLARQSGYGYTF.